Following are 30 T cell receptor beta chains from one sample sequenced in a study of OX40 agonist ivuxolimab in advanced cancers. The assay was immunoSEQ multiplex PCR, and TCRdb's table has in-frame clones only and misses some. Of approximately 70,000 clones detected, 80% to 95% appear once; the ten largest clones hold roughly 0.55%. The specimen was CD4+ or CD8+ T cells sorted from blood, collected in a trial of the OX40 agonist ivuxolimab. These receptor sequences come from an adult with an advanced solid tumor such as melanoma, head and neck, liver or kidney cancer.

V usage is TRBV6-6 and J usage is TRBJ2-2, with TRBD2 identical over 9 bases. The CDR3 is made up of 15 amino acids. V gave up 5 bases and J gave up 3 bases; unmatched junction bases: 4. Germline loops: CDR1 MNHNY, CDR2 SVGAGI (reference sequence). The CDR3: CASSRSGRDTGELFF. In DNA form, the CDR3 reads TGTGCCAGCAGTCGTAGCGGGAGAGACACCGGGGAGCTGTTTTTT.

This clone was observed a handful of times. The chain uses TRBV4-2 and TRBJ1-5, with TRBD1 matching 8 bases. Trimming removed 8 bases from V and 5 bases from J; junction bases left unmatched: 14. This CDR3 is built from 16 residues. The germline CDR1 and CDR2 sequences are LGHNA and YNFKEQ. In DNA, the CDR3 is TGTGCCAGCCAGAGGACAGGGCAAAGAGTTGATCAGCCCCAGCATTTT. Its translation is CASQRTGQRVDQPQHF.

This clone occurred once. The genes are TRBV5-6 and TRBJ1-1, with D possibly TRBD1 on 6 matching bases. The germline V and J ends were trimmed by 6 bases and 8 bases, with 17 bases remaining between them. The CDR3 runs to 13 residues. Germline values: CDR1 SGHDT, CDR2 YYEEEE. In DNA form, the CDR3 reads TGTGCCAGCACCTCAAAGGGGGGTTTGGAAGCTTTCTTT. Its protein is CASTSKGGLEAFF.

The V gene is TRBV6-1, the J gene TRBJ2-1, with 9 bases matching TRBD2. Germline V CDR1 and CDR2: MNHNS, SASEGT. The ends lost 7 bases at V and 7 bases at J; junction bases unmatched: 8. The CDR3 totals 14 residues. CDR3 sequence reads: CASTLSGSWNEQFF. CDR3 nucleotides: TGTGCCAGCACCCTTAGCGGGAGTTGGAATGAGCAGTTCTTC.

V and J are TRBV19 and TRBJ2-1, with D possibly TRBD2 on 5 matching bases. V lost 1 base and J 1 base, leaving 11 bases between the germline ends. Germline CDR1 LNHDA, CDR2 SQIVND (reference sequence). The CDR3 is 16 amino acids. CDR3 sequence: CASSIGSAFSYNEQFF. The CDR3 DNA reads as TGTGCCAGTAGTATAGGTAGCGCTTTTTCCTACAATGAGCAGTTCTTC.

The rearrangement links TRBV6-1 to TRBJ2-4; D is undetermined. CDR3 size: 15 residues. The V end lost 2 bases, the J end lost 7 bases, and 15 bases lay between the germline ends. Germline loops: CDR1 MNHNS, CDR2 SASEGT. CDR3 DNA: TGTGCCAGCAGTGAAAACCCCAGCGTCAGGAACATTCAGTACTTC. Translated, it gives CASSENPSVRNIQYF.

J is TRBJ2-3 and V is TRBV9; TRBD2 aligns across 11 bases. The junction had 11 bases not matched to a gene; V was cut back by 1 base and J by 7 bases. Germline lookup yields CDR1 SGDLS and CDR2 YYNGEE. The length of the CDR3 is 17 residues. CDR3 sequence reads: CASSVTITSGSLNTQYF. The DNA of the CDR3 is TGTGCCAGCAGCGTAACCATAACTAGCGGGAGCTTGAATACGCAGTATTTT.

The rearrangement joins TRBV30 to TRBJ1-2; the D gene is possibly TRBD1 (5 bases). The CDR3 has 11 residues. The V gene's germline CDR1 is GTSNPN and CDR2 SVGIG (reference sequence). V was cut by 5 bases and J by 7 bases, with 11 bases left in between. The CDR3 region is CAWGLGGGYTF. The CDR3 bases are TGTGCCTGGGGATTGGGGGGTGGCTACACCTTC.

In nucleotides, the CDR3 is TGTGCCTGGAGTGTAACTAGCGGTCTAGCCTACGAGCAGTACTTC. Amino acid sequence: CAWSVTSGLAYEQYF. The chain carries TRBV30 and TRBJ2-7; TRBD2 agrees at 8 bases. The germline gives CDR1 GTSNPN, CDR2 SVGIG (reference sequence). CDR3 length equals 15 residues. Trimming cost V 0 bases and J 2 bases; bases outside gene matches: 6.

The rearrangement joins TRBV7-3 to TRBJ1-1, with D possibly matching TRBD1 (6 bases). The V end was cut by 5 bases, the J end by 1 base, with 11 bases between. From germline, CDR1 is SGHTA and CDR2 FQGTGA. The CDR3 is 14 amino acids. CDR3 in DNA: TGTGCCAGCAGCGCCTCAGGGGCGAACACTGAAGCTTTCTTT. The encoded protein is CASSASGANTEAFF.

The chain is built from TRBV6-1 and TRBJ2-1, with D hard to call. The CDR3 spans 14 residues. Germline values: CDR1 MNHNS, CDR2 SASEGT. V was pared by 2 bases and J by 4 bases, with 9 bases between. The DNA for the CDR3 is TGTGCCAGCAGTGAAAGTCAGCTTTACAATGAGCAGTTCTTC. Protein product: CASSESQLYNEQFF.

This clone has a single count. The chain employs TRBV5-1 and TRBJ1-3; D gene ambiguous. The CDR3 has 14 amino acids. The V gene lost 4 bases and the J gene lost 1 base, with 9 bases spanning the gap. Germline loops: CDR1 SGHRS, CDR2 YFSETQ. The chain's CDR3 is CASSPSGSGNTIYF. The CDR3 DNA sequence: TGCGCCAGCAGCCCCTCCGGGTCTGGAAACACCATATATTTT.

The chain recombines TRBV9 with TRBJ1-1, with 7 bases that match TRBD1. Germline assignment: CDR1 SGDLS and CDR2 YYNGEE. V lost 0 bases and J lost 2; bases outside the gene matches: 7. The CDR3 is 16 residues long. Here the CDR3 DNA reads TGTGCCAGCAGCGTAGGACAGGGAAGGGGTAACACTGAAGCTTTCTTT. Translation gives CASSVGQGRGNTEAFF.

This chain uses TRBV5-1 with TRBJ2-1, with 7 positions matching TRBD2. Germline V gene lookup returns CDR1 SGHRS and CDR2 YFSETQ. The CDR3 is 15 residues long. J lost 8 bases, V lost 1 base, and 9 bases had no gene match. CDR3 DNA sequence: TGCGCCAGCAGCTTGCTTGCGGGTGGGGGGGATGAGCAGTTCTTC. It translates to CASSLLAGGGDEQFF.

The chain carries TRBV11-2 and TRBJ2-2, with D tentatively TRBD1 or TRBD2 (5 bases each). V lost 4 bases to trimming and J lost 5 bases, with 11 bases between them. This CDR3 contains 14 residues. Germline CDR1 reads SGHAT; CDR2 reads FQNNGV. The CDR3, as DNA: TGTGCCAGCAGCTGGGGACGGACTACCGGGGAGCTGTTTTTT. It is translated as CASSWGRTTGELFF.

The chain has TRBV6-6 and TRBJ2-3; D gene uncertain. Germline CDR1 MNHNY, CDR2 SVGAGI (reference sequence). CDR3 length: 15 amino acids. V was trimmed by 6 bases and J by 6 bases, leaving 19 bases between them. CDR3 sequence (DNA): TGTGCCAGCAGCCGCGGTAGCCCAGGCGTCGATACGCAGTATTTT. Translated, it gives CASSRGSPGVDTQYF.

J is TRBJ2-5 and V is TRBV6-1, with D perhaps matching TRBD1 (5 bases). The CDR3 contains 14 residues. The germline gives CDR1 MNHNS, CDR2 SASEGT. Trimming took off 5 bases at V and 5 bases at J, with 15 bases between the two ends. CDR3 sequence reads: CASSQGRVGETQYF. The DNA of the CDR3 is TGTGCCAGCAGTCAGGGCAGGGTCGGCGAGACCCAGTACTTC.

The CDR3 DNA sequence: TGTGCCAGCAGCTTAGAGAACCCTACCTACGAGCAGTACTTC. It is translated as CASSLENPTYEQYF. J is TRBJ2-7 and V is TRBV7-9; D remains unclear. CDR1 and CDR2 (germline): SEHNR, FQNEAQ (reference sequence). The ends were cut back, 1 base at V and 2 bases at J, with 9 bases in the middle. There are 14 residues in the CDR3.

The rearrangement links TRBV19 to TRBJ2-2; 7 bases line up with TRBD1. Germline-derived CDR1 and CDR2 are LNHDA and SQIVND (reference sequence). This CDR3 comprises 16 residues. J lost 0 bases, V lost 10 bases, and 11 bases had no gene match. In DNA form, the CDR3 reads TGTGCCATAGGCCCCTACAGGGGATCGAACACCGGGGAGCTGTTTTTT. Its protein is CAIGPYRGSNTGELFF.

The chain carries TRBV5-1 and TRBJ1-6, with 10 positions matching TRBD1. V shed 4 bases, J shed 10 bases, and the junction held 5 bases outside the gene matches. The CDR3 is made up of 14 amino acids. Germline V gene lookup returns CDR1 SGHRS and CDR2 YFSETQ. CDR3 coding DNA: TGCGCCAGCAGCAGGGACAGGGGAGCCTCACCCCTCCACTTT. Translating it yields CASSRDRGASPLHF.

The J gene is TRBJ1-2, the V gene TRBV28; D is unresolved. The CDR3 covers 12 residues. Between the trimmed V and J ends, which lost 3 bases and 7 bases, there was a span of 9 bases. From germline, CDR1 is MDHEN and CDR2 SYDVKM. Here the CDR3 reads CASSLEVGGYTF. As DNA, the CDR3 is TGTGCCAGCAGTTTGGAGGTGGGTGGCTACACCTTC.

The chain employs TRBV20-1 and TRBJ1-2, with D tentatively TRBD1 (6 bases). Germline CDR1 DFQATT, CDR2 SNEGSKA (reference sequence). The V end was cut by 5 bases, the J end by 7 bases, with 11 bases between. The CDR3 runs to 11 residues. The CDR3 is CSAEDRSGYTF. CDR3 coding DNA: TGCAGTGCTGAGGACAGAAGTGGCTACACCTTC.

The rearrangement joins TRBV4-2 to TRBJ2-5; the match to TRBD1 covers 7 bases. V lost 4 bases to trimming and J lost 4 bases; unmatched junction nucleotides: 9. This CDR3 has 15 amino acids. Per the germline V gene, CDR1 is LGHNA and CDR2 is YNFKEQ. DNA of the CDR3: TGTGCCAGCAGCCCAGTGACGACAGGGAGAGAGACCCAGTACTTC. Translation: CASSPVTTGRETQYF.

The rearrangement uses TRBV30 and TRBJ2-2; tentative D call: TRBD1 (5 bases). The CDR3 totals 13 residues. Trimming took off 5 bases at V and 1 base at J, with 8 bases between the two ends. Germline V lookup: CDR1 GTSNPN, CDR2 SVGIG (reference sequence). CDR3 sequence reads: CAWHTGNTGELFF. Here the CDR3 DNA reads TGTGCCTGGCATACAGGGAACACCGGGGAGCTGTTTTTT.

This chain joins TRBV4-3 and TRBJ2-7, with 10 bases that match TRBD2. V gave up 1 base and J gave up 4 bases; unmatched junction bases: 4. Germline assignment: CDR1 LGHNA and CDR2 YSLEER. This CDR3 is 15 amino acids long. The CDR3 region is CASSQALAGAYEQYF. The CDR3 DNA follows: TGCGCCAGCAGCCAAGCCCTAGCGGGAGCGTACGAGCAGTACTTC.

This rearrangement joins TRBV6-5 to TRBJ2-7; possibly TRBD2 for D (5 bases). Germline loops: CDR1 MNHEY, CDR2 SVGAGI. Trimming left V 2 bases short and J 5 bases short, with 7 bases between. This CDR3 has 12 residues. CDR3 residues: CASSYLSDEQYF. The CDR3 nucleotides are TGTGCCAGCAGTTACCTTAGCGACGAGCAGTACTTC.

On this clone itself: A junction end diverges from the germline sequence, so it may reflect a read error. V and J are TRBV5-4 and TRBJ1-2; perhaps TRBD1 as D (5 bases). This CDR3 region has 15 residues. CDR1 SGHNT and CDR2 YYREEE come from the germline V gene (reference sequence). The CDR3 sequence: CASSQDSTARYGYTF. The DNA for the CDR3 is TGCGCCAGCAGCCAAGACTCGACAGCCCGCTATGGCTACACCTTC.

This clone was detected only a few times. J is TRBJ2-3 and V is TRBV7-9; TRBD2 matches at 7 bases. After removal of 1 base from V and 4 bases from J, the junction contained 11 bases not matched to a gene. From germline, CDR1 is SEHNR and CDR2 FQNEAQ (reference sequence). There are 17 residues in the CDR3. CDR3 coding DNA: TGTGCCAGCAGCTTAGGGGTTACGGGAGGAACGCCAGATACGCAGTATTTT. Residues: CASSLGVTGGTPDTQYF.

The gene calls are TRBV5-4 and TRBJ2-3, with 15 bases matching TRBD2. Per germline, CDR1 SGHNT and CDR2 YYREEE (reference sequence). The CDR3 covers 16 residues. The J segment lost 6 bases and the V segment lost 3 bases, leaving 5 bases of the junction unmatched. DNA of the CDR3: TGTGCCAGCAGCTGGGGACTAGCGGGAGGAGGGGATACGCAGTATTTT. Its translation is CASSWGLAGGGDTQYF.

This chain links TRBV30 with TRBJ1-5; D unclear. CDR1 is GTSNPN, CDR2 SVGIG, per germline (reference sequence). This CDR3 is built from 12 residues. Trimming pared 2 bases from V and 11 bases from J, leaving 13 bases between. Written as DNA, the CDR3 is TGTGCCTGGAGTCCTAGAGAAGGGTCCCAGCATTTT. This encodes CAWSPREGSQHF.